The 28 T cell receptor beta chains below were found in one sample sequenced in a study of shared clonotypes between healthy human individuals. This table comes from immunoSEQ multiplex PCR, and its TCRdb copy is limited to in-frame clones, with some not included. The sample consists of millions of clones, approximately 93% of them appearing once. Sequencing was carried out using naive CD4+ T cells from PBMCs. Subset of the sample: CD45RA+ positively selected. These receptors came from a man between 18 and 29 years old in good health. Some clones in this sample may be carry-over from other donors' samples.

The CDR3: CASSVLPQETQYF. In nucleotides, the CDR3 is TGTGCCAGCAGTGTTCTCCCTCAAGAGACCCAGTACTTC. The V gene is TRBV2, the J gene TRBJ2-5; unclear D gene. The CDR3 consists of 13 residues. Per the germline V gene, CDR1 is SNHLY and CDR2 is FYNNEI. The germline V and J ends were trimmed by 4 bases and 2 bases, with 8 bases remaining between them.

Turning to this clone: Other nucleotide sequences from this sample produce the same CDR3. The chain joins TRBV28 to TRBJ1-5; the match to TRBD1 covers 9 bases. The CDR3 has 15 amino acids. Germline CDR1 is MDHEN and CDR2 is SYDVKM. Unmatched junction bases numbered 5, after V lost 6 bases and J lost 2 bases. The chain's CDR3 is CASSLGQGGNQPQHF. CDR3 sequence (DNA): TGTGCCAGCAGCCTGGGACAGGGAGGCAATCAGCCCCAGCATTTT.

The gene calls are TRBV28 and TRBJ2-7; TRBD1 might be the D (5 bases). There are 13 residues in the CDR3. Germline V gene sequence: CDR1 MDHEN, CDR2 SYDVKM. Trimming took off 4 bases at V and 7 bases at J, with 14 bases between the two ends. The CDR3 sequence is CASSWTSGFEQYF. Here the CDR3 DNA reads TGTGCCAGCAGTTGGACCTCAGGGTTTGAGCAGTACTTC.

This chain links TRBV10-3 with TRBJ2-3; 14 bases agree with TRBD2. V shed 0 bases, J shed 3 bases, and the junction held 5 bases outside the gene matches. Germline CDR1 is ENHRY and CDR2 is SYGVKD. CDR3 length equals 18 residues. The CDR3 region is CAISESRLAGGATDTQYF. CDR3 bases: TGTGCCATCAGTGAGTCGAGACTAGCGGGAGGGGCTACAGATACGCAGTATTTT.

Comments on this clone: Different DNA sequences within this sample yield the same CDR3. The chain has TRBV7-3 and TRBJ2-1, with 13 positions matching TRBD2. Losses at the gene ends were 5 bases for V and 9 bases for J; bases not matched to a gene: 7. Germline-derived CDR1 and CDR2 are SGHTA and FQGTGA. The CDR3 contains 15 residues. DNA for the CDR3: TGTGCCAGCAGCCCCGGACTAGCGGGAGCGGGTGAGCAGTTCTTC. Protein sequence: CASSPGLAGAGEQFF.

Details on this clone: Mismatch with germline at one junction end may stem from a read error. The rearrangement links TRBV7-3 to TRBJ2-2; D is ambiguous. The length of the CDR3 is 14 residues. From germline, CDR1 is SGHTA and CDR2 FQGTGA. The CDR3 is CASSLSRNPGELFF. CDR3 sequence (DNA): TGTGCCAGCAGCCTTAGTCGGAACCCCGGGGAGCTGTTTTTT.

This clone was counted a few times. The rearrangement joins TRBV10-3 to TRBJ1-1; D gene unclear. The ends were cut back, 4 bases at V and 6 bases at J, with 12 bases in the middle. CDR3 length: 13 residues. Germline V CDR1 and CDR2: ENHRY, SYGVKD. CDR3 DNA: TGTGCCATCAGTGCTCAATCAGGACCTGAAGCTTTCTTT. Translating gives CAISAQSGPEAFF.

This chain joins TRBV30 and TRBJ1-2, with 11 bases identical to TRBD1. The V gene end was trimmed by 3 bases and the J gene end by 4 bases; junction bases not matched to a gene: 10. The length of the CDR3 is 16 residues. Germline lookup yields CDR1 GTSNPN and CDR2 SVGIG (reference sequence). CDR3 DNA sequence: TGTGCCTGGAGACGGGCAGGGACAGGGGGAACCTATGGCTACACCTTC. As protein: CAWRRAGTGGTYGYTF.

This chain uses TRBV5-1 with TRBJ1-4, with D perhaps TRBD1 (5 bases). Germline-derived CDR1 and CDR2 are SGHRS and YFSETQ. The CDR3 sequence is 14 residues long. V lost 2 bases to trimming and J lost 7 bases, with 12 bases between them. The CDR3 loop is CASSFQGSAEKLFF. Written as DNA, the CDR3 is TGCGCCAGCAGCTTCCAGGGTTCGGCTGAAAAACTGTTTTTT.

The table lists this clone with a few counts. The chain has TRBV11-2 and TRBJ1-5; TRBD1 aligns across 9 bases. CDR1 is SGHAT and CDR2 is FQNNGV in the germline V gene. The CDR3 covers 15 residues. The trim removed 8 bases at V and 6 bases at J, leaving 11 bases unmatched. CDR3 DNA: TGTGCCAGCGCGAAGGGACAGGGTGGTAGTCAGCCCCAGCATTTT. Translation: CASAKGQGGSQPQHF.

The gene calls are TRBV6-1 and TRBJ1-5; 7 nucleotides match TRBD1. This CDR3 comprises 15 residues. Germline V CDR1 and CDR2: MNHNS, SASEGT. With 4 bases clipped from V and 1 base from J, the junction kept 4 bases outside the gene matches. CDR3 sequence reads: CASSGPGGSNQPQHF. Written as DNA, the CDR3 is TGTGCCAGCAGTGGACCAGGGGGGAGCAATCAGCCCCAGCATTTT.

The chain carries TRBV27 and TRBJ2-7; the D is unclear. V gave up 8 bases and J gave up 0 bases, with 5 bases separating them. This CDR3 is built from 11 residues. CDR1 is MNHEY, CDR2 SMNVEV, per germline (reference sequence). CDR3 loop: CASANSYEQYF. The CDR3 region has the DNA TGTGCCAGCGCCAACTCCTACGAGCAGTACTTC.

This sequence joins TRBV28 and TRBJ1-5, with D perhaps matching TRBD1 (5 bases). The V end lost 7 bases, the J end lost 0 bases, and 13 bases lay between the germline ends. This CDR3 is 15 amino acids long. CDR1 MDHEN and CDR2 SYDVKM come from the germline V gene. This CDR3 is CASNGRDLSNQPQHF. CDR3 in DNA: TGTGCCAGCAATGGGAGGGACCTTAGCAATCAGCCCCAGCATTTT. Together with reference TRBV28 and TRBJ1-5, the CDR3 gives the full variable domain: DVKVTQSSRYLVKRTGEKVFLECVQDMDHENMFWYRQDPGLGLRLIYFSYDVKMKEKGDIPEGYSVSREKKERFSLILESASTNQTSMYLCASNGRDLSNQPQHFGDGTRLSIL.

This clone was detected once. The chain links TRBV5-1 to TRBJ2-2; the match to TRBD2 covers 8 bases. J was trimmed by 4 bases and V by 4 bases; bases with no gene match: 9. The CDR3 is made up of 16 amino acids. Germline CDR1 SGHRS, CDR2 YFSETQ. The CDR3 region is CASSPPPAGATGELFF. CDR3 coding DNA: TGCGCCAGCAGCCCGCCCCCAGCGGGAGCCACCGGGGAGCTGTTTTTT. Variable domain in full (rest from reference TRBV5-1 and TRBJ2-2): KAGVTQTPRYLIKTRGQQVTLSCSPISGHRSVSWYQQTPGQGLQFLFEYFSETQRNKGNFPGRFSGRQFSNSRSEMNVSTLELGDSALYLCASSPPPAGATGELFFGEGSRLTVL.

The CDR3 here is CASSQQGLTEAFF. CDR3 nucleotides: TGCGCCAGCAGCCAACAGGGGCTCACTGAAGCTTTCTTT. The rearrangement links TRBV4-1 to TRBJ1-1; perhaps TRBD1 as D (6 bases). Germline V gene data show CDR1 as MGHRA and CDR2 as YSYEKL. The CDR3 covers 13 residues. Trimming cost V 2 bases and J 4 bases, with 8 bases left between them.

The CDR3 reads CASSRPTQGATDTQYF. The CDR3 DNA reads TGCGCCAGCAGCCGACCGACTCAGGGGGCCACAGATACGCAGTATTTT. The chain carries TRBV4-1 and TRBJ2-3, with 8 bases aligning to TRBD1. The CDR3 totals 16 residues. Unmatched junction bases numbered 8, after V lost 4 bases and J lost 2 bases. Germline CDR1 and CDR2: MGHRA and YSYEKL.

This clone was seen a single time. Here the CDR3 reads CASSLTRAAYEQYF. CDR3 nucleotide sequence: TGTGCCAGCAGCTTGACTAGAGCTGCCTACGAGCAGTACTTC. V usage is TRBV11-2 and J usage is TRBJ2-7, with a possible D match to TRBD2 (6 bases). Trimming took 3 bases from V and 2 from J, leaving 11 bases between them. Germline-derived CDR1 and CDR2 are SGHAT and FQNNGV. The length of the CDR3 is 14 residues.

The chain employs TRBV10-1 and TRBJ2-1, with D possibly being TRBD1 or TRBD2 (5 bases each). The V and J ends lost 3 bases and 4 bases respectively, with 16 bases between them. The length of the CDR3 is 16 residues. Germline CDR1 WNHNN, CDR2 SYGVQD (reference sequence). The CDR3 sequence is CASSEWGPTLYNEQFF. In DNA, the CDR3 is TGCGCCAGCAGTGAATGGGGACCGACTCTTTACAATGAGCAGTTCTTC.

This clone was picked up one time. The V call is TRBV4-1, the J call TRBJ2-3; TRBD1 might be the D (6 bases). Germline V lookup: CDR1 MGHRA, CDR2 YSYEKL. Trimming pared 0 bases from V and 0 bases from J, leaving 22 bases between. This CDR3 is 20 amino acids long. The CDR3 DNA sequence: TGCGCCAGCAGCCAAGATCAAGGACAGCGCCGACTCACTAGCACAGATACGCAGTATTTT. Its protein is CASSQDQGQRRLTSTDTQYF.

The chain carries TRBV5-1 and TRBJ2-7; TRBD1 matches at 10 bases. The germline V gene encodes CDR1 SGHRS and CDR2 YFSETQ. V was clipped by 4 bases and J by 4 bases; unmatched bases: 8. This CDR3 comprises 15 residues. In DNA, the CDR3 is TGCGCCAGCAGCGGGACAGGGGTATTAAGGTACGAGCAGTACTTC. This gives the protein CASSGTGVLRYEQYF. The entire variable domain, with the rest obtained from reference TRBV5-1 and TRBJ2-7, is as follows: KAGVTQTPRYLIKTRGQQVTLSCSPISGHRSVSWYQQTPGQGLQFLFEYFSETQRNKGNFPGRFSGRQFSNSRSEMNVSTLELGDSALYLCASSGTGVLRYEQYFGPGTRLTVT.

This sequence joins TRBV4-3 and TRBJ2-7, with a weak D call TRBD1 (6 bases). The CDR3 totals 14 residues. V was shortened by 4 bases and J by 3 bases, with 13 bases between the two germline ends. Looked up from germline, CDR1 is LGHNA and CDR2 is YSLEER. CDR3 in amino acids: CASSRQQGVYEQYF. In DNA, the CDR3 is TGCGCCAGCAGCCGCCAACAGGGAGTCTACGAGCAGTACTTC.

The rearrangement joins TRBV30 to TRBJ2-3; the match to TRBD1 covers 8 bases. After removal of 3 bases from V and 6 bases from J, the junction contained 14 bases not matched to a gene. In germline, CDR1 is GTSNPN, CDR2 SVGIG (reference sequence). The CDR3 has 16 residues. CDR3 sequence reads: CAWRPPQGQVLDTQYF. CDR3 coding DNA: TGTGCCTGGAGGCCCCCCCAGGGACAGGTGTTGGATACGCAGTATTTT.

The genes are TRBV28 and TRBJ2-7; 8 nucleotides align to TRBD1. Germline V gives CDR1 MDHEN, CDR2 SYDVKM. The V segment lost 6 bases and the J segment 0 bases; nucleotides outside the gene matches: 7. This CDR3 spans 15 amino acids. CDR3 amino acids: CASRGPGGPSYEQYF. The CDR3 nucleotides read TGTGCCAGCAGGGGACCAGGGGGCCCCTCCTACGAGCAGTACTTC.

The V gene is TRBV18, the J gene TRBJ2-7; D remains ambiguous. This CDR3 has 15 residues. V shed 2 bases and J shed 0 bases, with 11 bases lying between them. CDR1 is KGHSH, CDR2 LQKENI, per germline. CDR3 in DNA: TGTGCCAGCTCACCAGGCGCGCAAAGCTCCTACGAGCAGTACTTC. Protein product: CASSPGAQSSYEQYF.

The chain links TRBV16 to TRBJ1-1, with D perhaps TRBD1 (6 bases). The V gene lost 4 bases and the J gene lost 1 base, with 16 bases spanning the gap. Germline V gives CDR1 KGHSY, CDR2 FQNENV. CDR3 length: 16 amino acids. In DNA form, the CDR3 reads TGTGCCAGCAGCCGCACACTAGGGGGGCCGAACACTGAAGCTTTCTTT. This encodes CASSRTLGGPNTEAFF.

The chain uses TRBV27 and TRBJ2-7, with 8 bases matching TRBD2. The germline CDR1 and CDR2 sequences are MNHEY and SMNVEV (reference sequence). CDR3 size: 14 residues. V lost 5 bases to trimming and J lost 9 bases; unmatched junction nucleotides: 12. The CDR3 DNA follows: TGTGCCAGCAGTCCAGGACGGTTTCGGGAGGGGCAGTACTTC. This sequence encodes CASSPGRFREGQYF.

A word on this clone: Other nucleotide sequences in the sample specify the same CDR3. The genes are TRBV7-3 and TRBJ2-3; no reliable D call. CDR1 and CDR2 (germline): SGHTA, FQGTGA. Deletions cut 4 bases from V and 0 bases from J, with 5 bases between. The CDR3 runs 13 residues. The CDR3 is CASSSPSTDTQYF. In DNA form, the CDR3 reads TGTGCCAGCAGCTCTCCGAGCACAGATACGCAGTATTTT.

The chain is built from TRBV11-2 and TRBJ2-3; the D gene is possibly TRBD1 (6 bases). In germline, CDR1 is SGHAT, CDR2 FQNNGV. With 1 base removed from V and 1 base from J, the gap between germline ends came to 12 bases. The CDR3 loop spans 16 amino acids. For the CDR3, the DNA is TGTGCCAGCAGCTTAGTTCTGGGGGCCGGCACAGATACGCAGTATTTT. Translation gives CASSLVLGAGTDTQYF.